Listed below are T cell receptor beta chains from one sample, sequenced in a study of siplizumab effects on memory and regulatory T cells. Profiled with immunoSEQ multiplex PCR; TCRdb holds only in-frame clones, not every one. The sample gives approximately 82,000 clones, approximately 90% of which show up once; around 1.6% is in the top ten. The sequenced material came from Tregs sorted from blood. The origin of the receptors is a human donor in good health. Both conserved end residues are part of each CDR3. A D gene is named only where the DNA matches it firmly. A row's size may be missing; if present it is once, few, many or a size class.

size	D	J	V	CDR3	DNA
.	.	TRBJ2-3	TRBV7-3	CASSLNPAGATDTQYF	TGTGCCAGCAGCTTAAACCCCGCGGGGGCCACAGATACGCAGTATTTT
few	.	TRBJ1-1	TRBV5-1	CASRTGNTEAFF	TGCGCCAGCAGAACAGGGAACACTGAAGCTTTCTTT
once	.	TRBJ1-3	TRBV30	CAWRSQGLPGNTIYF	TGTGCCTGGAGGTCCCAGGGCCTTCCTGGAAACACCATATATTTT
.	.	TRBJ1-3	TRBV9	CASSEPPSGRGNTIYF	TGTGCCAGCAGCGAGCCCCCGAGCGGGCGTGGAAACACCATATATTTT
.	.	TRBJ2-3	TRBV21-1	CASSSRDRGTDTQYF	TGTGCCAGCAGCTCCCGGGACAGAGGAACAGATACGCAGTATTTT
.	.	TRBJ1-1	TRBV7-2	CASSLRASNTEAFF	TGTGCCAGCAGCCTCCGGGCCTCGAACACTGAAGCTTTCTTT
.	.	TRBJ1-5	TRBV28	CASSAGGAGQPQHF	TGTGCCAGCAGTGCGGGGGGCGCAGGCCAGCCCCAGCATTTT
.	TRBD1	TRBJ2-5	TRBV9	CASSVGQGLETQYF	TGTGCCAGCAGCGTAGGACAGGGTTTGGAGACCCAGTACTTC
.	TRBD2	TRBJ2-3	TRBV18	CASSPLTSGGKDTQYF	TGTGCCAGCTCACCACTAACTAGCGGGGGGAAAGATACGCAGTATTTT
.	TRBD1	TRBJ2-2	TRBV11-2	CASSSQTGAGELFF	TGTGCCAGCAGCTCCCAGACAGGGGCCGGGGAGCTGTTTTTT
.	.	TRBJ1-6	TRBV30	CAWSVGQGLLYNSPLHF	TGTGCCTGGAGTGTTGGTCAGGGCCTCCTCTATAATTCACCCCTCCACTTT
.	.	TRBJ1-2	TRBV7-2	CASSTRRDTNYGYTF	TGTGCCAGCAGCACTAGACGGGATACAAACTATGGCTACACCTTC
once	.	TRBJ2-2	TRBV11-2	CASSRQGGTGELFF	TGTGCCAGCAGCCGACAGGGAGGCACCGGGGAGCTGTTTTTT
once	TRBD1	TRBJ2-7	TRBV11-2	CASSSGTGTREQYF	TGTGCCAGCAGCTCCGGGACAGGGACTCGCGAGCAGTACTTC